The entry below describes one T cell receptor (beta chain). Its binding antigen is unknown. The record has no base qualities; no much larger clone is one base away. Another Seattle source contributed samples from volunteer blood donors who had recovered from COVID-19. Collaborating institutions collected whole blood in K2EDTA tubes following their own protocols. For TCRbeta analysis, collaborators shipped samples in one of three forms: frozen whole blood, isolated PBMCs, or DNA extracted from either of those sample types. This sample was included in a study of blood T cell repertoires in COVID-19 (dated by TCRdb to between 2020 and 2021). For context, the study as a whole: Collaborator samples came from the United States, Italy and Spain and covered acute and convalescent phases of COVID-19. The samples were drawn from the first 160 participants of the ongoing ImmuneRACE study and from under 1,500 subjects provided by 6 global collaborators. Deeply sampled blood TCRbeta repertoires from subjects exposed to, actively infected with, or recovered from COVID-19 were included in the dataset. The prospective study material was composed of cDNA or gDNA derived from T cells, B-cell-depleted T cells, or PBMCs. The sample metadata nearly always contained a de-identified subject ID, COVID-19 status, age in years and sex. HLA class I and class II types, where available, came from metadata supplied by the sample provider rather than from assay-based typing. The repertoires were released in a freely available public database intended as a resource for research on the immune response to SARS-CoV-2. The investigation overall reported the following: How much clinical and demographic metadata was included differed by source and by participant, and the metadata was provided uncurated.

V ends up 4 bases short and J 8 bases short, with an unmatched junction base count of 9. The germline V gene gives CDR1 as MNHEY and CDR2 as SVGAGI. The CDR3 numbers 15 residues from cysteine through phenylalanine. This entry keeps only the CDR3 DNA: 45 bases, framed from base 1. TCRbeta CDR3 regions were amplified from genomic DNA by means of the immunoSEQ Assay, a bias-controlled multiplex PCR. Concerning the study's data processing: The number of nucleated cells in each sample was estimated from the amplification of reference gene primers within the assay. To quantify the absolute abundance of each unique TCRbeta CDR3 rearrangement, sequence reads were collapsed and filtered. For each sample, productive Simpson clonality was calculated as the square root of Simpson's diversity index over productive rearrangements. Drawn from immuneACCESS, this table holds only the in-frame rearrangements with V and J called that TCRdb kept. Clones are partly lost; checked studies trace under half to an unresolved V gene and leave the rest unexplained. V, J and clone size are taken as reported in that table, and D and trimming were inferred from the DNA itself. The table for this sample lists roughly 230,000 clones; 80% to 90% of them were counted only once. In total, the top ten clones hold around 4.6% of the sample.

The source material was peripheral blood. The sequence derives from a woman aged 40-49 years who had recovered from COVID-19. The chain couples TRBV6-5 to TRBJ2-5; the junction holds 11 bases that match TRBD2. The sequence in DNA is TGTGCCAGCAGTTTCCGTAGCGGGGGGGCGGGAACCCAGTACTTC. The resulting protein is CASSFRSGGAGTQYF.